This T cell receptor beta chain was captured in a study of cytomegalovirus exposure and HLA in healthy donors. Unmatched junction bases numbered 4, after V lost 4 bases and J lost 5 bases. The CDR3 runs to 14 residues. The germline V gene encodes CDR1 SQVTM and CDR2 ANQGSEA. General study points: Researchers counted 164 TCR beta chains as cytomegalovirus-associated. A few CMV-associated chains proved CMV antigen-specific in vitro. The dataset shows that most TCR sequences were rare, while some public TCRs occurred in many donors.

The repertoire was sequenced with immunoSEQ multiplex PCR; TCRdb's copy has only in-frame clones and lacks some. The sample carries 280,000 or so clones, approximately 90% recorded once. Details on this clone: The target antigen is unknown.

The sequence came from a woman aged 18-35 years in good health and CMV-seronegative. The sequenced sample consisted of PBMCs. The chain employs TRBV29-1 and TRBJ2-1, with 11 bases identical to TRBD2. The CDR3 region is CSVAGTSGNNEQFF. The CDR3 DNA reads as TGCAGCGTTGCCGGGACTAGCGGCAACAATGAGCAGTTCTTC.